These 22 T cell receptor beta chains share one sample of origin, sequenced in a study of blood T cell repertoires in COVID-19. Some clones are missing from TCRdb's copy, which holds only in-frame ones; the method was immunoSEQ multiplex PCR. The data hold some 250,000 clones, with about four fifths observed a single time. Sequenced input: peripheral blood. These TCRs come from an elderly man with acute or convalescent COVID-19.

There are a few counts of this clone. This rearrangement joins TRBV3-1 (or the pseudogene TRBV3-2) to TRBJ2-3; D gene uncertain. The ends were cut back, 4 bases at V and 1 base at J, with 6 bases in the middle. This CDR3 has 13 amino acids. CDR1 and CDR2 (germline): LGHDT, YNNKEL (reference sequence). The CDR3 sequence: CASSPSGTDTQYF. DNA of the CDR3: TGTGCCAGCAGCCCGAGCGGCACAGATACGCAGTATTTT.

CDR3 loop: CASSLQLAGGNTDTQYF. Here the CDR3 DNA reads TGTGCCAGCAGCTTGCAACTAGCGGGGGGGAACACAGATACGCAGTATTTT. V gene TRBV5-4 combines with J gene TRBJ2-3; 13 positions match TRBD2. The V and J ends lost 1 base and 2 bases, in that order; junction bases with no gene match: 4. Germline-derived CDR1 and CDR2 are SGHNT and YYREEE (reference sequence). This CDR3 region has 17 residues.

The chain combines TRBV19 with TRBJ1-2; 10 bases map to TRBD1. The CDR3 is made up of 14 amino acids. Germline lookup yields CDR1 LNHDA and CDR2 SQIVND (reference sequence). V lost 6 bases to trimming and J lost 7 bases; unmatched junction nucleotides: 8. CDR3 in DNA: TGTGCCAGTAGACCTCAGACAGGGGGCCCTGGCTACACCTTC. Its translation is CASRPQTGGPGYTF.

The genes are TRBV4-1 and TRBJ2-3; 7 bases map to TRBD2. V lost 0 bases to trimming and J lost 0 bases; unmatched junction nucleotides: 6. The CDR3 contains 17 residues. Germline V lookup: CDR1 MGHRA, CDR2 YSYEKL. CDR3 sequence reads: CASSQESTSRSTDTQYF. DNA of the CDR3: TGCGCCAGCAGCCAAGAATCGACTAGCCGGAGCACAGATACGCAGTATTTT.

This chain joins TRBV5-1 and TRBJ2-2; TRBD1 is a possible D gene (5 bases). This CDR3 region has 16 residues. Germline V gene lookup returns CDR1 SGHRS and CDR2 YFSETQ. V was trimmed by 0 bases and J by 1 base, leaving 10 bases between them. The CDR3 region is CASSLVTQGNTGELFF. In DNA, the CDR3 is TGCGCCAGCAGCTTGGTAACGCAGGGGAACACCGGGGAGCTGTTTTTT.

This clone was counted ten times or more. The chain combines TRBV7-2 with TRBJ2-3; unclear D gene. Germline V gene lookup returns CDR1 SGHTA and CDR2 FQGNSA. V lost 5 bases and J 0 bases, leaving 6 bases between the germline ends. The CDR3 covers 13 residues. The CDR3 region is CASSPTSTDTQYF. The CDR3 DNA is TGTGCCAGCAGCCCCACTAGCACAGATACGCAGTATTTT.

This chain connects TRBV5-4 to TRBJ2-1, with 10 bases lining up with TRBD1. The CDR3 length is 16 residues. With 0 bases clipped from V and 2 bases from J, the junction kept 2 bases outside the gene matches. Germline CDR1 and CDR2: SGHNT and YYREEE (reference sequence). CDR3 in DNA: TGTGCCAGCAGCTTGGGGGGGACAGGGGCCTACAATGAGCAGTTCTTC. Protein product: CASSLGGTGAYNEQFF.

Points on this clone: Distinct nucleotide sequences in the sample also encode this CDR3. The chain couples TRBV5-1 to TRBJ1-2; TRBD1 agrees at 7 bases. Germline V gives CDR1 SGHRS, CDR2 YFSETQ. The trim removed 1 base at V and 1 base at J, leaving 1 base unmatched. The CDR3 sequence is 14 residues long. The CDR3 region is CASSLTGDNYGYTF. The CDR3 nucleotides are TGCGCCAGCAGCTTGACAGGGGATAACTATGGCTACACCTTC.

This clone was observed a few times. The V call is TRBV27, the J call TRBJ2-7; 7 bases are shared with TRBD2. This CDR3 is 18 amino acids long. Germline trimming cut 5 bases from V and 2 bases from J; bases unmatched to any gene: 18. The germline CDR1 and CDR2 sequences are MNHEY and SMNVEV (reference sequence). CDR3 in amino acids: CASSARMGRGRETYEQYF. The CDR3 DNA sequence: TGTGCCAGCAGTGCCCGGATGGGGAGAGGGCGGGAGACCTACGAGCAGTACTTC.

As concerns this clone: The same CDR3 can be traced to other DNA sequences in this sample. V usage is TRBV3-1 (or the pseudogene TRBV3-2) and J usage is TRBJ2-5, with D tentatively TRBD1 (6 bases). The CDR3 sequence is 13 residues long. V lost 3 bases and J lost 3, with 8 bases in between. In germline, CDR1 is LGHDT, CDR2 YNNKEL (reference sequence). CDR3 in amino acids: CASSQGAKETQYF. The CDR3 coding sequence is TGTGCCAGCAGCCAGGGGGCGAAAGAGACCCAGTACTTC.

The V and J genes are TRBV7-9 and TRBJ2-7; tentative D call: TRBD1 (6 bases). Per germline, CDR1 SEHNR and CDR2 FQNEAQ (reference sequence). The CDR3 loop spans 13 amino acids. V dropped 5 bases and J dropped 2 bases, with 10 bases sitting between them. The CDR3 coding sequence is TGTGCCAGCAGCGTAAGGACAGCCTACGAGCAGTACTTC. This sequence encodes CASSVRTAYEQYF.

The chain carries TRBV7-9 and TRBJ2-3; weak D call: TRBD2 (6 bases). The germline gives CDR1 SEHNR, CDR2 FQNEAQ (reference sequence). CDR3 size: 17 residues. V was trimmed by 4 bases and J by 0 bases, leaving 17 bases between them. Here the CDR3 reads CASSSRGKWDSTDTQYF. The CDR3 region has the DNA TGTGCCAGCAGCTCTCGGGGGAAGTGGGATAGCACAGATACGCAGTATTTT.

The chain recombines TRBV2 with TRBJ1-1, with a weak D call TRBD1 (5 bases). CDR1 and CDR2 (germline): SNHLY, FYNNEI. Trimming shortened V by 7 bases and J by 4 bases, and 10 bases separated the two germline ends. This CDR3 is 12 amino acids long. CDR3 nucleotide sequence: TGTGCCAGCATGGGGAGGGGCACTGAAGCTTTCTTT. Translating gives CASMGRGTEAFF.

The count of this clone is one. The chain recombines TRBV28 with TRBJ2-7; possibly TRBD1 for D (6 bases). V lost 3 bases and J lost 6, with 12 bases in between. The CDR3 sequence is 13 residues long. Germline CDR1 and CDR2: MDHEN and SYDVKM. The CDR3 is CASSFQGRFEQYF. Written as DNA, the CDR3 is TGTGCCAGCAGTTTTCAGGGGCGGTTCGAGCAGTACTTC.

CDR3: CAVGGQKETQYF. In DNA, the CDR3 is TGTGCCGTAGGCGGGCAAAAAGAGACCCAGTACTTC. J is TRBJ2-5 and V is TRBV19, with D possibly matching TRBD2 (5 bases). Germline CDR1 and CDR2: LNHDA and SQIVND (reference sequence). V gave up 11 bases and J gave up 3 bases, with 13 bases separating them. The CDR3 covers 12 residues. The full variable domain, rest sourced from reference TRBV19 and TRBJ2-5, is DGGITQSPKYLFRKEGQNVTLSCEQNLNHDAMYWYRQDPGQGLRLIYYSQIVNDFQKGDIAEGYSVSREKKESFPLTVTSAQKNPTAFYLCAVGGQKETQYFGPGTRLLVL.

This chain joins TRBV6-5 and TRBJ1-1; 9 positions match TRBD1. After removal of 7 bases from V and 11 bases from J, the junction contained 14 bases not matched to a gene. The CDR3 is made up of 14 amino acids. Germline CDR1 and CDR2: MNHEY and SVGAGI. The CDR3 protein is CASNTGTGRRGAFF. The CDR3 DNA follows: TGTGCCAGCAATACCGGGACAGGGAGGCGAGGTGCTTTCTTT.

The chain recombines TRBV19 with TRBJ2-2, with D possibly matching TRBD2 (5 bases). The CDR3 contains 14 residues. Trimming stripped 4 bases from V and 6 bases from J, with 12 bases between. Germline loops: CDR1 LNHDA, CDR2 SQIVND (reference sequence). Here the CDR3 DNA reads TGTGCCAGTAGTAATCAACCGGAGGCCGGGGAGCTGTTTTTT. Protein: CASSNQPEAGELFF.

The chain has TRBV3-1 (or the pseudogene TRBV3-2) and TRBJ2-3, with 7 bases aligning to TRBD2. Germline V lookup: CDR1 LGHDT, CDR2 YNNKEL (reference sequence). The CDR3 consists of 17 residues. J lost 3 bases, V lost 7 bases, and 16 bases had no gene match. The CDR3 DNA is TGTGCCAGCACGTGGGGGGGATCCATTAAGGGAACAGATACGCAGTATTTT. It specifies CASTWGGSIKGTDTQYF.

The V and J genes are TRBV19 and TRBJ1-5; a weak D match, TRBD1 (5 bases). The CDR3 spans 13 residues. Trimming removed 2 bases at V and 11 bases at J, with 13 bases between. Germline V lookup: CDR1 LNHDA, CDR2 SQIVND (reference sequence). The CDR3 DNA sequence: TGTGCCAGTAGTATAAAGGGGCAGCCCGCCCAGCATTTT. It yields the protein CASSIKGQPAQHF.

This clone was observed once. The chain has TRBV27 and TRBJ2-7; TRBD2 agrees at 11 bases. The CDR3 loop spans 17 amino acids. From germline, CDR1 is MNHEY and CDR2 SMNVEV (reference sequence). The ends lost 5 bases at V and 3 bases at J; junction bases unmatched: 12. The CDR3 loop is CASSPTSGRPAGYEQYF. The CDR3 DNA follows: TGTGCCAGCAGTCCTACTAGCGGGAGACCCGCCGGCTACGAGCAGTACTTC.

In DNA, the CDR3 is TGTGCCAGCAGTTTTGGGGCGGGGAGCCGCTCCTATAATTCACCCCTCCACTTT. Translating it yields CASSFGAGSRSYNSPLHF. The V gene is TRBV28, the J gene TRBJ1-6; maybe TRBD1 (5 bases). The CDR3 covers 18 residues. Trimming cost V 3 bases and J 0 bases, with 15 bases left between them. The germline V gene encodes CDR1 MDHEN and CDR2 SYDVKM. The entire variable domain, with the rest obtained from reference TRBV28 and TRBJ1-6, is as follows: DVKVTQSSRYLVKRTGEKVFLECVQDMDHENMFWYRQDPGLGLRLIYFSYDVKMKEKGDIPEGYSVSREKKERFSLILESASTNQTSMYLCASSFGAGSRSYNSPLHFGNGTRLTVT.

CDR3 sequence reads: CSVSGANPRYTF. CDR3 bases: TGCAGCGTTTCTGGGGCCAACCCCCGCTACACCTTC. The chain employs TRBV29-1 and TRBJ1-2; possibly TRBD1 for D (5 bases). This CDR3 is 12 amino acids long. CDR1 is SQVTM and CDR2 is ANQGSEA in the germline V gene. Trimming took 5 bases from V and 9 from J, leaving 16 bases between them.